These 23 T cell receptor beta chains were sequenced from one sample in a study of T-cell reconstitution after alpha-beta-depleted transplantation in children. TCRbeta library construction was performed incorporating unique molecular identifiers. TCRdb called the PCR reads again in MiXCR, with one record for every CDR3 protein. The sample lists approximately 490,000 distinct CDR3 sequences, roughly an eighth seen once, with over 5.5% in the top ten. The sample consisted of PBMCs from the stem cell graft donor, taken from the stem cell graft. The receptors come from a human donor who donated a stem cell graft to a child with combined immunodeficiency.

The chain employs TRBV4-3 and TRBJ1-6; a possible D gene is TRBD1 (5 bases). CDR1 is LGHNA and CDR2 is YSLEER in the germline V gene. CDR3 size: 14 residues. V was trimmed by 0 bases and J by 10 bases, leaving 10 bases between them. The CDR3 nucleotides are TGCGCCAGCAGCCAAGATTACGGGGGGTCACCCCTCCACTTT. It encodes CASSQDYGGSPLHF.

V gene TRBV13 combines with J gene TRBJ1-3; unclear D gene. In germline, CDR1 is PRHDT, CDR2 FYEKMQ (reference sequence). The V gene lost 4 bases and the J gene lost 4 bases, with 17 bases spanning the gap. This CDR3 has 16 amino acids. CDR3 in amino acids: CASSSTGLPGGNTIYF. The CDR3 bases are TGTGCCAGCAGCTCAACCGGACTCCCAGGAGGAAACACCATATATTTT.

The J gene is TRBJ2-1, the V gene TRBV6-2 or TRBV6-3; 8 bases are shared with TRBD2. V shed 4 bases and J 5 bases; nucleotides not matched to a gene: 16. The germline gives CDR1 MNHEY, CDR2 SVGEGT. CDR3 size: 18 residues. In nucleotides, the CDR3 is TGTGCCAGCAGTTTGGCCCCCCTACTAGCGGTCTTCGACAATGAGCAGTTCTTC. Translation gives CASSLAPLLAVFDNEQFF.

The chain links TRBV10-3 to TRBJ2-3; 9 bases fit TRBD2. The CDR3 runs to 17 residues. Trimming took 5 bases from V and 6 from J; bases not matched to a gene: 15. The V gene's germline CDR1 is ENHRY and CDR2 SYGVKD. As DNA, the CDR3 is TGTGCCATCAGTCTTACTTACTCGACTAGCGGAACGGATACGCAGTATTTT. Translated, it gives CAISLTYSTSGTDTQYF.

The chain joins TRBV11-3 to TRBJ2-7; unclear D gene. V dropped 4 bases and J dropped 3 bases, with 7 bases sitting between them. The CDR3 runs 12 residues. The germline CDR1 and CDR2 sequences are SGHNT and YENEEA. The CDR3 loop reads CASSWTDYEQYF. The CDR3 DNA sequence: TGTGCCAGCAGCTGGACGGACTACGAGCAGTACTTC.

The chain recombines TRBV6-5 with TRBJ2-1; 8 bases are shared with TRBD1. The germline V gene encodes CDR1 MNHEY and CDR2 SVGAGI. V gave up 0 bases and J gave up 5 bases; unmatched junction bases: 0. The CDR3 loop spans 14 amino acids. CDR3 amino acids: CASSYSTGDNEQFF. As DNA, the CDR3 is TGTGCCAGCAGTTACTCGACAGGGGACAATGAGCAGTTCTTC.

This clonotype was found many times. CDR3 residues: CASSTGLGDYEQYF. In nucleotides, the CDR3 is TGTGCCAGCAGCACTGGACTAGGTGACTACGAGCAGTACTTC. The V call is TRBV7-8, the J call TRBJ2-7; TRBD2 matches at 7 bases. This CDR3 has 14 residues. The ends lost 5 bases at V and 3 bases at J; junction bases unmatched: 7. CDR1 and CDR2 (germline): SGHVS, FQNEAQ.

The rearrangement links TRBV11-3 to TRBJ2-1, with 11 bases identical to TRBD2. This CDR3 contains 15 residues. With V trimmed by 5 bases and J by 6 bases, 6 bases remained unmatched. Germline lookup yields CDR1 SGHNT and CDR2 YENEEA. The CDR3 loop is CASSPIAGGSNEQFF. CDR3 bases: TGTGCCAGCAGCCCGATAGCGGGAGGGAGCAATGAGCAGTTCTTC. The variable domain in full, with the rest retrieved from reference TRBV11-3 and TRBJ2-1, is EAGVVQSPRYKIIEKKQPVAFWCNPISGHNTLYWYLQNLGQGPELLIRYENEEAVDDSQLPKDRFSAERLKGVDSTLKIQPAELGDSAVYLCASSPIAGGSNEQFFGPGTRLTVL.

Many counts were recorded for this clonotype. The gene calls are TRBV7-2 and TRBJ2-2; TRBD2 matches 8 bases. Germline CDR1 is SGHTA and CDR2 is FQGNSA. The CDR3 has 18 residues. The trim removed 8 bases at V and 0 bases at J, leaving 14 bases unmatched. This chain's CDR3 is CASGKLAVLTPNTGELFF. CDR3 nucleotides: TGTGCCAGCGGAAAACTAGCGGTACTTACGCCGAACACCGGGGAGCTGTTTTTT.

This chain uses TRBV2 with TRBJ2-3; D unresolved. Germline values: CDR1 SNHLY, CDR2 FYNNEI. The length of the CDR3 is 18 residues. The V gene lost 5 bases and the J gene lost 7 bases, with 28 bases spanning the gap. The CDR3 reads CASSSSVQLAKLRHTQYF. CDR3 DNA: TGTGCCAGCAGTTCGTCCGTTCAGTTAGCCAAACTGCGCCATACGCAGTATTTT.

The chain uses TRBV7-9 and TRBJ2-5; no firm D call. The CDR3 contains 14 residues. Germline assignment: CDR1 SEHNR and CDR2 FQNEAQ (reference sequence). Trimming removed 5 bases from V and 4 bases from J, with 14 bases in between. Here the CDR3 reads CASSLTARRETQYF. In DNA form, the CDR3 reads TGTGCCAGCAGCCTCACGGCGCGTAGAGAGACCCAGTACTTC.

This clonotype was observed a few times. This chain connects TRBV9 to TRBJ2-1; D perhaps matches TRBD2 (6 bases). Germline loops: CDR1 SGDLS, CDR2 YYNGEE. The CDR3 is made up of 13 amino acids. The ends were cut back, 3 bases at V and 14 bases at J, with 18 bases in the middle. This chain's CDR3 is CASSAPLSSEKFF. CDR3 bases: TGTGCCAGCAGCGCACCACTTTCTAGCGAAAAGTTCTTC. The full variable domain, in which reference TRBV9 and TRBJ2-1 provide the parts outside the CDR3, is DSGVTQTPKHLITATGQRVTLRCSPRSGDLSVYWYQQSLDQGLQFLIQYYNGEERAKGNILERFSAQQFPDLHSELNLSSLELGDSALYFCASSAPLSSEKFFGPGTRLTVL.

This clonotype was counted a few times. CDR3 nucleotides: TGTGCCAGCAGTGGCGGTCGGAATTCACCCCTCCACTTT. Protein: CASSGGRNSPLHF. V and J are TRBV6-1 and TRBJ1-6; D is undetermined. V was shortened by 4 bases and J by 7 bases, with 8 bases between the two germline ends. Germline V gene lookup returns CDR1 MNHNS and CDR2 SASEGT. This CDR3 comprises 13 residues.

This clonotype was observed many times. V and J are TRBV20-1 and TRBJ2-1; 15 nucleotides match TRBD2. Germline V gives CDR1 DFQATT, CDR2 SNEGSKA (reference sequence). There are 15 residues in the CDR3. V lost 5 bases, J lost 6 bases, and 5 bases stayed unmatched. CDR3 bases: TGCAGTGCTCGGACTAGCGGGGGGGCTCGCAATGAGCAGTTCTTC. This translates into CSARTSGGARNEQFF.

This clonotype showed up just once. The rearrangement joins TRBV11-3 to TRBJ2-3, with 10 bases aligning to TRBD2. Per germline, CDR1 SGHNT and CDR2 YENEEA. The CDR3 runs 16 residues. V lost 1 base, J lost 4 bases, and 5 bases stayed unmatched. The CDR3 loop is CASSLGASGGSDTQYF. In DNA, the CDR3 is TGTGCCAGCAGCTTAGGAGCTAGCGGGGGCTCAGATACGCAGTATTTT. Full variable domain (missing parts from reference TRBV11-3 and TRBJ2-3): EAGVVQSPRYKIIEKKQPVAFWCNPISGHNTLYWYLQNLGQGPELLIRYENEEAVDDSQLPKDRFSAERLKGVDSTLKIQPAELGDSAVYLCASSLGASGGSDTQYFGPGTRLTVL.

This rearrangement joins TRBV5-5 to TRBJ2-5; D not resolved. This CDR3 region has 15 residues. V lost 2 bases and J lost 2, with 13 bases in between. Germline CDR1 reads SGHKS; CDR2 reads YYEKEE (reference sequence). CDR3 amino acids: CASSLSSAGQETQYF. The CDR3 coding sequence is TGTGCCAGCAGCTTATCTAGTGCTGGTCAAGAGACCCAGTACTTC.

This clonotype was seen repeatedly, ten times or more. The V and J genes are TRBV5-1 and TRBJ2-5; 13 bases fit TRBD2. This CDR3 contains 15 residues. The trim removed 4 bases at V and 5 bases at J, leaving 5 bases unmatched. Germline V gene sequence: CDR1 SGHRS, CDR2 YFSETQ. The CDR3 DNA reads TGCGCCAGCAGCACAGGACTAGCGGGAGCGGAGACCCAGTACTTC. It yields the protein CASSTGLAGAETQYF.

The chain carries TRBV12-3 or TRBV12-4 and TRBJ2-7; TRBD1 matches 7 bases. The CDR3 is 15 residues long. Trimming took 6 bases from V and 0 from J; bases not matched to a gene: 8. The CDR3 DNA is TGTGCCAGCAGATGGTCCGGGACAGACTCCTACGAGCAGTACTTC. This gives the protein CASRWSGTDSYEQYF.

The V call is TRBV4-3, the J call TRBJ1-3; D is undetermined. V lost 0 bases and J lost 2, with 14 bases in between. There are 17 residues in the CDR3. CDR1 LGHNA and CDR2 YSLEER come from the germline V gene. CDR3 in amino acids: CASSQDWVGRAGNTIYF. The CDR3 DNA reads TGCGCCAGCAGCCAAGATTGGGTCGGCAGAGCTGGAAACACCATATATTTT.

This clonotype was observed many times. The rearrangement links TRBV4-2 to TRBJ2-5; D is unresolved. V was clipped by 4 bases and J by 5 bases, with 11 bases between them. Germline CDR1 reads LGHNA; CDR2 reads YNFKEQ. The CDR3 is 13 residues long. The chain's CDR3 is CASSPTSVETQYF. The CDR3 DNA reads as TGTGCCAGCAGCCCGACATCTGTTGAGACCCAGTACTTC.

The sample holds a few counts of this clonotype. This sequence joins TRBV7-2 and TRBJ1-2, with D perhaps matching TRBD1 (6 bases). This CDR3 has 12 residues. Per the germline V gene, CDR1 is SGHTA and CDR2 is FQGNSA. V lost 10 bases and J 5 bases, leaving 14 bases between the germline ends. The CDR3 loop reads CATPQGWYGYTF. CDR3 sequence (DNA): TGTGCCACCCCACAGGGTTGGTATGGCTACACCTTC.

The J gene is TRBJ2-5, the V gene TRBV28; D could derive from TRBD1 or TRBD2 (5 bases each). With 3 bases removed from V and 0 bases from J, the gap between germline ends came to 11 bases. The CDR3 extends over 15 amino acids. Germline assignment: CDR1 MDHEN and CDR2 SYDVKM. DNA of the CDR3: TGTGCCAGCAGTTTCCTCCGGGGCAACCAAGAGACCCAGTACTTC. Translating it yields CASSFLRGNQETQYF.

The chain has TRBV18 and TRBJ2-6; the match to TRBD1 covers 7 bases. The V gene's germline CDR1 is KGHSH and CDR2 LQKENI. CDR3 length: 17 residues. After removal of 4 bases from V and 0 bases from J, the junction contained 6 bases not matched to a gene. The CDR3 region is CASSLGTVNSGANVLTF. In nucleotides, the CDR3 is TGTGCCAGCTCACTCGGGACAGTAAACTCTGGGGCCAACGTCCTGACTTTC.